The 30 T cell receptor beta chains listed next were all sequenced from one sample in a study of blood T cells in healthy people across ages. For the second PCR, which ran for about 7 to 11 cycles, a sample-barcoded 5' primer and a J-beta primer mix were used. From the 5' RACE reads, TCRdb called clonotypes with MiXCR, one entry per CDR3 protein. The sample lists over 1,300,000 distinct CDR3 sequences, roughly 64% seen once, with 6.7% in the top ten. The sample comprised blood. These receptors originate from a man between 18 and 35 years old in good health.

The CDR3 region is CASSTYDGDYEQYF. CDR3 sequence (DNA): TGTGCCAGCAGCACCTACGACGGGGACTACGAGCAGTACTTC. This chain links TRBV28 with TRBJ2-5, with a possible D match to TRBD2 (5 bases). The DNA end favors TRBJ2-7, so the J call may be wrong. This CDR3 is 14 amino acids long. Germline V gene data show CDR1 as MDHEN and CDR2 as SYDVKM.

The chain combines TRBV29-1 with TRBJ2-7; D remains unclear. The DNA matches TRBJ2-5 better at its end, which makes the J call doubtful. The CDR3 loop spans 13 amino acids. The germline CDR1 and CDR2 sequences are SQVTM and ANQGSEA. CDR3 region: CSVDFLDQETQYF. As DNA, the CDR3 is TGCAGCGTAGACTTCCTAGATCAAGAGACCCAGTACTTC.

The chain combines TRBV9 with TRBJ2-3; D might be TRBD1 (6 bases). The V end was cut by 4 bases, the J end by 2 bases, with 11 bases between. CDR3 length equals 14 residues. Germline CDR1 is SGDLS and CDR2 is YYNGEE. The CDR3 is CASSLTGYTDTQYF. The CDR3 DNA sequence: TGTGCCAGCAGCTTGACAGGTTACACAGATACGCAGTATTTT.

This chain connects TRBV7-9 to TRBJ2-7, with D perhaps matching TRBD2 (6 bases). CDR3 length equals 13 residues. CDR1 is SEHNR, CDR2 FQNEAQ, per germline (reference sequence). The V end was cut by 10 bases, the J end by 1 base, with 14 bases between. As DNA, the CDR3 is TGTGCCACCAGGAGGGACGGATCCTACGAGCAGTACTTC. Residues: CATRRDGSYEQYF.

V gene TRBV6-2 or TRBV6-3 combines with J gene TRBJ1-6, with D unclear. Germline CDR1 MNHEY, CDR2 SVGEGT. The CDR3 length is 18 residues. The V gene lost 0 bases and the J gene lost 0 bases, with 12 bases spanning the gap. CDR3 sequence reads: CASSYSLQVLSYNSPLHF. The DNA for the CDR3 is TGTGCCAGCAGTTACTCTCTCCAGGTCCTCTCCTATAATTCACCCCTCCACTTT.

This chain links TRBV12-3 or TRBV12-4 with TRBJ2-7; possible D gene TRBD1, 6 bases. With 5 bases removed from V and 3 bases from J, the gap between germline ends came to 14 bases. The CDR3 is made up of 14 amino acids. CDR3 sequence: CASSQDSEIYEQYF. The CDR3 DNA reads TGTGCCAGCAGTCAGGACAGTGAAATCTACGAGCAGTACTTC.

The chain has TRBV7-9 and TRBJ2-5, with a possible D match to TRBD1 (6 bases). The CDR3 has 13 amino acids. CDR1 and CDR2 from the germline V gene are SEHNR and FQNEAQ (reference sequence). Trimming cost V 5 bases and J 1 base, with 8 bases left between them. CDR3 nucleotides: TGTGCCAGCAGCACAGGGTTCCAAGAGACCCAGTACTTC. This translates into CASSTGFQETQYF. Supplemented by reference TRBV7-9 and TRBJ2-5, the full variable domain reads DTGVSQNPRHKITKRGQNVTFRCDPISEHNRLYWYRQTLGQGPEFLTYFQNEAQLEKSRLLSDRFSAERPKGSFSTLEIQRTEQGDSAMYLCASSTGFQETQYFGPGTRLLVL.

There are a few counts of this clonotype. J is TRBJ2-1 and V is TRBV5-1; D not resolved. The CDR3 has 16 amino acids. V dropped 4 bases and J dropped 7 bases, with 21 bases sitting between them. Germline CDR1 is SGHRS and CDR2 is YFSETQ. The CDR3 loop is CASSLPGDSMRNEQFF. The CDR3, as DNA: TGCGCCAGCAGCCTACCCGGTGATAGTATGCGAAATGAGCAGTTCTTC.

The table lists this clonotype with many counts. J is TRBJ2-5 and V is TRBV10-2; 10 bases map to TRBD1. Trimming removed 8 bases from V and 6 bases from J; junction bases left unmatched: 9. The CDR3 extends over 14 amino acids. Germline V CDR1 and CDR2: WSHSY, SAAADI. The CDR3 nucleotides read TGCGCCAGCCAGACCGGGACAGGGGAACAGACCCAGTACTTC. It yields the protein CASQTGTGEQTQYF.

The chain uses TRBV2 and TRBJ1-2; no definite D call. Germline assignment: CDR1 SNHLY and CDR2 FYNNEI. The CDR3 runs 13 residues. Trimming removed 6 bases at V and 0 bases at J, with 8 bases between. The CDR3 nucleotides are TGTGCCAGCAGGAACAGAGCTAACTATGGCTACACCTTC. Its translation is CASRNRANYGYTF.

This chain links TRBV6-6 with TRBJ2-3; 12 bases match TRBD2. The CDR3 runs 15 residues. V was clipped by 6 bases and J by 7 bases; unmatched bases: 8. Germline V gene sequence: CDR1 MNHNY, CDR2 SVGAGI (reference sequence). This CDR3 is CASSYPSGGVYTQYF. As DNA, the CDR3 is TGTGCCAGCAGCTACCCTAGCGGGGGGGTATATACGCAGTATTTT.

The chain carries TRBV27 and TRBJ2-1; 9 bases are shared with TRBD2. Germline CDR1 MNHEY, CDR2 SMNVEV (reference sequence). The CDR3 has 14 residues. The V and J ends lost 0 bases and 12 bases, in that order; junction bases with no gene match: 6. CDR3 in DNA: TGTGCCAGCAGTTTATCGGCGGCGACTAGCGGGCAGTTCTTC. This sequence encodes CASSLSAATSGQFF.

The V gene is TRBV12-5, the J gene TRBJ2-3; D is unresolved. V lost 4 bases, J lost 8 bases, and 22 bases lay in between. The CDR3 contains 16 residues. The germline CDR1 and CDR2 sequences are LGHNT and FRNRAP. CDR3 DNA: TGTGCTAGTGGTTCCGGCCAACGTAGAAATAGGATTACGCAGTATTTT. Protein: CASGSGQRRNRITQYF.

V usage is TRBV6-6 and J usage is TRBJ2-2, with D perhaps TRBD1 (5 bases). The CDR3 contains 15 residues. V dropped 2 bases and J dropped 7 bases, with 14 bases sitting between them. Germline loops: CDR1 MNHNY, CDR2 SVGAGI (reference sequence). CDR3 sequence: CASSYATASSGELFF. The CDR3 region has the DNA TGTGCCAGCAGTTACGCGACAGCCTCGAGCGGGGAGCTGTTTTTT.

The chain combines TRBV11-2 with TRBJ2-1; no clear D. Germline CDR1 is SGHAT and CDR2 is FQNNGV. The CDR3 loop spans 14 amino acids. V was pared by 2 bases and J by 5 bases, with 10 bases between. The chain's CDR3 is CASSLQAFNNEQFF. The CDR3 DNA reads as TGTGCCAGCAGCTTACAGGCTTTCAACAATGAGCAGTTCTTC.

The V and J genes are TRBV3-1 and TRBJ2-4; tentative D call: TRBD1 (6 bases). The V end lost 3 bases, the J end lost 13 bases, and 22 bases lay between the germline ends. This CDR3 is built from 15 residues. Germline lookup yields CDR1 LGHDT and CDR2 YNNKEL (reference sequence). The DNA of the CDR3 is TGTGCCAGCAGCCATGCCGCGACAGGTGGTAACGGGCAGTACTTC. It specifies CASSHAATGGNGQYF.

The gene calls are TRBV6-6 and TRBJ1-4, with 8 bases identical to TRBD1. Germline-derived CDR1 and CDR2 are MNHNY and SVGAGI (reference sequence). The CDR3 is 14 amino acids. V gave up 7 bases and J gave up 7 bases; unmatched junction bases: 8. The CDR3 reads CASNPGQVVEKLFF. The CDR3 region has the DNA TGTGCCAGCAATCCGGGACAGGTTGTTGAAAAACTGTTTTTT.

Here the CDR3 reads CASSPGLAYNYEQYF. Written as DNA, the CDR3 is TGCGCCAGCAGCCCCGGACTAGCGTACAACTACGAGCAGTACTTC. V usage is TRBV5-1 and J usage is TRBJ2-4, with 9 bases lining up with TRBD2. The end of the DNA aligns better with TRBJ2-7, so the J call may be wrong. From germline, CDR1 is SGHRS and CDR2 YFSETQ. This CDR3 is 15 amino acids long.

The V gene is TRBV11-2, the J gene TRBJ1-4; D is possibly TRBD1 (6 bases). The CDR3 consists of 16 residues. CDR1 is SGHAT, CDR2 FQNNGV, per germline. V was clipped by 5 bases and J by 0 bases, with 13 bases between them. CDR3 region: CASSGRTVATNEKLFF. The CDR3, as DNA: TGTGCCAGCAGCGGACGGACAGTTGCAACTAATGAAAAACTGTTTTTT.

The rearrangement uses TRBV21-1 and TRBJ2-4; TRBD2, the table's D call, lacks a check against the DNA. The J call could be wrong; TRBJ2-7 is a better fit for the DNA end. TRBV21-1 is deemed a pseudogene. The CDR3 extends over 15 amino acids. The CDR3 sequence: CASSERRLRRYEQYF. CDR3 coding DNA: TGTGCCAGCTCCGAACGGAGGCTACGCCGCTACGAGCAGTACTTC.

The count of this clonotype is one. The chain couples TRBV27 to TRBJ2-5; 7 positions agree with TRBD1. The CDR3 contains 15 residues. The germline gives CDR1 MNHEY, CDR2 SMNVEV (reference sequence). The V segment lost 3 bases and the J segment 11 bases; nucleotides outside the gene matches: 15. In DNA form, the CDR3 reads TGTGCCAGCAGTTTTCAGGGCAGGGGGTACAATGAGCAGTACTTC. This codes for CASSFQGRGYNEQYF.

V and J are TRBV7-6 and TRBJ2-6, with TRBD1 identical over 9 bases. The CDR3 loop spans 16 amino acids. Per germline, CDR1 SGHVS and CDR2 FNYEAQ. After removal of 4 bases from V and 4 bases from J, the junction contained 5 bases not matched to a gene. Here the CDR3 reads CASSSGQGTGANVLTF. CDR3 DNA: TGTGCCAGCAGCTCGGGACAGGGTACAGGGGCCAACGTCCTGACTTTC.

This chain links TRBV27 with TRBJ2-2, with a possible D match to TRBD2 (5 bases). V was trimmed by 3 bases and J by 7 bases, leaving 12 bases between them. The germline V gene has CDR1 MNHEY and CDR2 SMNVEV (reference sequence). This CDR3 has 14 amino acids. The CDR3 sequence: CASSLRTGNGELFF. Here the CDR3 DNA reads TGTGCCAGCAGTTTGAGGACGGGAAACGGGGAGCTGTTTTTT.

The gene calls are TRBV5-1 and TRBJ2-1; TRBD2 matches 7 bases. Trimming took 0 bases from V and 8 from J; bases not matched to a gene: 8. This CDR3 is 15 amino acids long. The germline V gene has CDR1 SGHRS and CDR2 YFSETQ. The chain's CDR3 is CASSLVGGYPDEQFF. In nucleotides, the CDR3 is TGCGCCAGCAGCTTGGTCGGGGGGTACCCCGATGAGCAGTTCTTC.

This chain uses TRBV23-1 with TRBJ2-7; 7 nucleotides line up with TRBD1. TRBV23-1 is classed as an ORF, of uncertain function. The CDR3 consists of 17 residues. J was trimmed by 1 base and V by 2 bases; bases with no gene match: 11. The CDR3 region is CASSQHQAGQASYEQYF. The DNA for the CDR3 is TGCGCCAGCAGTCAACACCAGGCCGGACAGGCTTCCTACGAGCAGTACTTC.

The CDR3 here is CSASLTSGNTDTQYF. The DNA for the CDR3 is TGCAGTGCGAGTTTGACTAGCGGGAACACAGATACGCAGTATTTT. The rearrangement joins TRBV20-1 to TRBJ2-3; 11 nucleotides line up with TRBD2. V trimming: 6 bases; J trimming: 2 bases; junction bases outside the gene matches: 7. Germline assignment: CDR1 DFQATT and CDR2 SNEGSKA (reference sequence). The CDR3 is 15 residues long.

This clonotype appeared a few times. The CDR3 coding sequence is TGCGCCAGCAGCCAAGCGGGGGGGCGGAGGGAAAAACTGTTTTTT. Amino acid sequence: CASSQAGGRREKLFF. The gene calls are TRBV4-1 and TRBJ1-4, with TRBD1 as a possible D gene (6 bases). CDR1 is MGHRA and CDR2 is YSYEKL in the germline V gene. V was trimmed by 1 base and J by 8 bases, leaving 14 bases between them. The CDR3 sequence is 15 residues long.

The chain carries TRBV24-1 and TRBJ2-7; D might be TRBD1 or TRBD2, each matching 5 bases. The V and J ends lost 1 base and 2 bases respectively, with 11 bases between them. The CDR3 has 15 residues. Looked up from germline, CDR1 is KGHDR and CDR2 is SFDVKD. The CDR3 reads CATSDLGTGTYEQYF. CDR3 bases: TGTGCCACCAGTGATTTAGGGACGGGGACCTACGAGCAGTACTTC.

V and J are TRBV7-9 and TRBJ2-4; a weak D match, TRBD1 (6 bases). The DNA end is more similar to TRBJ2-7, so the J call may be wrong. Germline V CDR1 and CDR2: SEHNR, FQNEAQ (reference sequence). The CDR3 is made up of 15 amino acids. The CDR3 protein is CASSSPTGRGYEQYF. CDR3 DNA sequence: TGTGCCAGCAGCTCCCCGACAGGTCGGGGATACGAGCAGTACTTC.

This clonotype was detected only once. The V gene is TRBV7-6, the J gene TRBJ2-1, with 9 positions matching TRBD2. J gave up 6 bases and V 1 base, and 7 bases lay outside the gene matches. Germline assignment: CDR1 SGHVS and CDR2 FNYEAQ. The CDR3 covers 16 residues. CDR3 nucleotide sequence: TGTGCCAGCAGCTTAGGTCCAGCGGGAGGACGCAATGAGCAGTTCTTC. It codes for CASSLGPAGGRNEQFF.